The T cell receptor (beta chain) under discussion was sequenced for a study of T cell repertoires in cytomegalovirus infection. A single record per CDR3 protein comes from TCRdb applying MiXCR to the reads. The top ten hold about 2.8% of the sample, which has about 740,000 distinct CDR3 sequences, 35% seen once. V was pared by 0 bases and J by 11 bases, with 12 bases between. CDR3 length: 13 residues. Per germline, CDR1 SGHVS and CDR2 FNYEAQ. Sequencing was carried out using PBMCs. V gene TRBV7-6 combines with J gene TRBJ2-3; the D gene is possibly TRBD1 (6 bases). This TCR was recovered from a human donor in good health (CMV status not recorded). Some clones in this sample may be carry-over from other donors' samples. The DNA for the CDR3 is TGTGCCAGCAGCTTAGCGGAACAGGGACGGCAGTATTTT. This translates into CASSLAEQGRQYF.